This T cell receptor (beta chain) emerged from a study of blood T cell repertoires in COVID-19. As originally analysed: Counts of nucleated cells, estimated from reference gene primer amplification, were obtained. Method: immunoSEQ multiplex PCR; TCRdb's copy keeps in-frame clones and lacks some. D and trimming come from the DNA, and the V and J calls and clone size come from that table. Of under 300,000 clones detected, 86% appear once; the ten largest clones hold 2% to 2.5%. The CDR3 is 16 residues long. The V and J ends lost 2 bases and 0 bases respectively, with 8 bases between them. In germline, CDR1 is KGHSH, CDR2 LQKENI.

The sequencing input was peripheral blood. The sequence was obtained from a man aged 30-40 years who had recovered from COVID-19. The chain employs TRBV18 and TRBJ2-6; TRBD2 might be the D (5 bases). The CDR3 coding sequence is TGTGCCAGCTCACCAATGAGGGACTCTGGGGCCAACGTCCTGACTTTC. Translation: CASSPMRDSGANVLTF. The whole variable domain, remainder taken from reference TRBV18 and TRBJ2-6, is NAGVMQNPRHLVRRRGQEARLRCSPMKGHSHVYWYRQLPEEGLKFMVYLQKENIIDESGMPKERFSAEFPKEGPSILRIQQVVRGDSAAYFCASSPMRDSGANVLTFGAGSRLTVL.